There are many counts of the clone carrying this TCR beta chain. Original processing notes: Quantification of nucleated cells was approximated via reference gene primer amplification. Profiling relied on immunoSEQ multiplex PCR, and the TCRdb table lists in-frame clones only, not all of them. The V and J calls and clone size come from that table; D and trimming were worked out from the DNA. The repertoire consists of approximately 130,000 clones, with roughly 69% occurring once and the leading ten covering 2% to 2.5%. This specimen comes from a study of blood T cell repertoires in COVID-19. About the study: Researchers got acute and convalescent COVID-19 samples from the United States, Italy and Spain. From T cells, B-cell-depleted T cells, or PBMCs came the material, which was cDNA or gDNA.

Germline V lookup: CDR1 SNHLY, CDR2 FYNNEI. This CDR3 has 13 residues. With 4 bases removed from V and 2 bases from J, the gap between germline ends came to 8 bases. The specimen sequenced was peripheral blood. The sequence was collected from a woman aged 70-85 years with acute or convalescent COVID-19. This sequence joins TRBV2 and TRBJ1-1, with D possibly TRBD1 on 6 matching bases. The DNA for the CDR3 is TGTGCCAGCAGTGTTGGGACAAACACTGAAGCTTTCTTT. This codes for CASSVGTNTEAFF.